Each of the 7 T cell receptor beta chains below was sequenced from the same sample in a study of identical twins. TCRdb reprocessed the 5' RACE reads with MiXCR, giving one entry per CDR3 protein. The table lists roughly 720,000 distinct CDR3 sequences, approximately 18% of them singletons, with approximately 14% in the top ten. These sequences were also reported in another study, on T cells expressing NK-cell markers.

The sequenced material came from PBMCs. Receptors originate from a woman aged 18 to 35 in good health.

The chain carries TRBV5-1 and TRBJ1-3, with D hard to call. Between the trimmed V and J ends, which lost 3 bases and 0 bases, there was a span of 13 bases. This CDR3 has 16 residues. Germline CDR1 SGHRS, CDR2 YFSETQ. In DNA, the CDR3 is TGCGCCAGCAGCTCGGCAGACCTTAGCTCTGGAAACACCATATATTTT. Translated, it gives CASSSADLSSGNTIYF.

The rearrangement uses TRBV6-2 or TRBV6-3 and TRBJ2-3; D perhaps matches TRBD1 (5 bases). CDR1 is MNHEY and CDR2 is SVGEGT in the germline V gene. Trimming took off 7 bases at V and 2 bases at J, with 13 bases between the two ends. The CDR3 sequence is 14 residues long. The chain's CDR3 is CASTKRQSTDTQYF. The CDR3, as DNA: TGTGCCAGCACGAAGAGACAGTCCACAGATACGCAGTATTTT.

The gene calls are TRBV7-2 and TRBJ2-7; D unclear. V was cut by 6 bases and J by 4 bases, with 19 bases left in between. The CDR3 runs 15 residues. Germline V lookup: CDR1 SGHTA, CDR2 FQGNSA. The CDR3 sequence: CASSSYRGLFYEQYF. The CDR3 coding sequence is TGTGCCAGCAGTTCCTACCGCGGCTTGTTTTACGAGCAGTACTTC.

The CDR3 loop reads CASGRQGAIGNTIYF. The CDR3 bases are TGTGCTAGTGGTCGACAGGGGGCTATCGGAAACACCATATATTTT. The V gene is TRBV12-5, the J gene TRBJ1-3, with 10 bases fitting TRBD1. V lost 5 bases to trimming and J lost 4 bases; unmatched junction nucleotides: 5. This CDR3 is 15 amino acids long. Germline V gene data show CDR1 as LGHNT and CDR2 as FRNRAP.

The rearrangement uses TRBV11-2 and TRBJ2-7; 14 bases match TRBD2. Germline CDR1 is SGHAT and CDR2 is FQNNGV. The CDR3 loop spans 14 amino acids. Germline trimming cut 5 bases from V and 7 bases from J; bases unmatched to any gene: 4. The CDR3: CASSGTSGSFEQYF. In DNA, the CDR3 is TGTGCCAGCAGCGGGACTAGCGGGAGTTTTGAGCAGTACTTC. Combining the CDR3 with reference TRBV11-2 and TRBJ2-7 gives the whole variable domain EAGVAQSPRYKIIEKRQSVAFWCNPISGHATLYWYQQILGQGPKLLIQFQNNGVVDDSQLPKDRFSAERLKGVDSTLKIQPAKLEDSAVYLCASSGTSGSFEQYFGPGTRLTVT.

In its sample, this clonotype was seen a few times. Sequence at one end of the junction differs from germline and may be a read error. The genes are TRBV7-7 and TRBJ2-5; D may be TRBD2 (5 bases). The CDR3 extends over 15 amino acids. Germline V gene data show CDR1 as SSHAT and CDR2 as FNYEAQ (reference sequence). The chain's CDR3 is CASSLAQSARETQYF. CDR3 nucleotide sequence: TGTGCTAGCAGCTTAGCGCAGTCAGCCCGGGAGACCCAGTACTTC.

This clonotype was detected a few times. The CDR3 region is CASSRGGDREGEQYF. Here the CDR3 DNA reads TGTGCCAGCAGCCGCGGAGGCGACAGGGAAGGCGAGCAGTACTTC. The rearrangement uses TRBV5-5 and TRBJ2-7; 7 positions match TRBD1. The CDR3 spans 15 residues. Trimming took 4 bases from V and 6 from J; bases not matched to a gene: 13. CDR1 SGHKS and CDR2 YYEKEE come from the germline V gene (reference sequence).